This TCR beta chain came from a study of blood T cell repertoires in COVID-19. For the study at large: Samples representing acute and convalescent COVID-19 were sourced from the United States, Italy and Spain.

Here immunoSEQ multiplex PCR was the method, and the copy in TCRdb shows in-frame clones only, minus some. This repertoire shows a few hundred thousand clones, around 91% found once; its top ten account for 0.95% to 1.2%. This clone appeared a single time. The V gene's germline CDR1 is SGHAT and CDR2 FQNNGV. CDR3 length: 13 residues. V gave up 4 bases and J gave up 4 bases, with 11 bases separating them. Enrollees, about 18 to 95 years old, lived in 24 US areas. The clonotype comes from a man aged 30 to 45 who had recovered from COVID-19. Sequenced: PBMCs or T cells enriched from blood (not recorded which). This chain joins TRBV11-2 and TRBJ2-7; perhaps TRBD2 as D (6 bases). The CDR3 DNA reads TGTGCCAGCAGCTCACTCCGGGAGTACGAGCAGTACTTC. This sequence encodes CASSSLREYEQYF. Full variable domain (outside the CDR3, taken from reference TRBV11-2 and TRBJ2-7): EAGVAQSPRYKIIEKRQSVAFWCNPISGHATLYWYQQILGQGPKLLIQFQNNGVVDDSQLPKDRFSAERLKGVDSTLKIQPAKLEDSAVYLCASSSLREYEQYFGPGTRLTVT.